This section outlines one T cell receptor (beta chain) sequence together with its context. The sample belongs to a study of blood T cell repertoires in COVID-19. Study summary: Material from acute and convalescent COVID-19 was sourced from the United States, Italy and Spain. T cells, B-cell-depleted T cells, or PBMCs supplied cDNA or gDNA.

The study recruited people aged about 18 to 89 years across about two dozen US areas. Participants' reported clinical history set cohort assignment. CDR3 length: 15 amino acids. The germline V gene has CDR1 LNHDA and CDR2 SQIVND (reference sequence). The junction had 8 bases not matched to a gene; V was cut back by 10 bases and J by 0 bases. The repertoire was sequenced with immunoSEQ multiplex PCR; TCRdb's copy has only in-frame clones and lacks some. The table includes about 290,000 clones, roughly 90% detected once. The sequenced sample consisted of PBMCs or T cells enriched from blood (not recorded which). The TCR sequence derives from a woman in her thirties or forties who had recovered from COVID-19. The chain uses TRBV19 and TRBJ1-2; 10 bases are a match to TRBD1. The CDR3 protein is CATRDRGITNYGYTF. DNA for the CDR3: TGTGCCACCAGGGACAGGGGTATAACTAACTATGGCTACACCTTC.